This T cell receptor beta chain was sequenced for a study of blood T cell repertoires in COVID-19. Study at large: COVID-19 samples collected from the United States, Italy and Spain covered acute and convalescent phases. Sources were T cells, B-cell-depleted T cells, or PBMCs; the material itself was cDNA or gDNA.

In the original processing: Nucleated cell number was recorded as an estimate derived from reference gene primer amplification. The repertoire was sequenced with immunoSEQ multiplex PCR; TCRdb's copy has only in-frame clones and lacks some. V and J calls and clone size are copied from that table; D and trimming were computed from the DNA. In the table there are roughly 60,000 clones, 75% to 95% of which are singletons. Per the germline V gene, CDR1 is SGHRS and CDR2 is YFSETQ. V was clipped by 4 bases and J by 5 bases; unmatched bases: 11. CDR3 length: 15 amino acids. The sequencing input was peripheral blood. The receptor comes from a woman aged 80 or older with active COVID-19. The chain uses TRBV5-1 and TRBJ2-5; TRBD2 matches at 7 bases. The CDR3 protein is CASSDGAGRRETQYF. The CDR3 nucleotides read TGCGCCAGCAGCGACGGGGCCGGGAGGAGGGAGACCCAGTACTTC.